A selection of T cell receptor beta chains follows, all from one sample in a study of blood T cell repertoires in COVID-19. Clones were read by immunoSEQ multiplex PCR, and TCRdb kept only the in-frame ones, dropping some. The sample has a few hundred thousand clones, approximately 86% seen once; the top ten hold around 13%. The sample consisted of peripheral blood. The source of these receptors is a woman aged 70-85 years with COVID-19, enrolled during active disease. Both conserved end residues are part of each CDR3.

CDR3 length: 15
V gene: TRBV21-1
J gene: TRBJ1-5
CDR3 protein: CASSKGWGDSQPQHF

CDR3 length: 13
V gene: TRBV12-3/TRBV12-4
J gene: TRBJ2-2
CDR3 protein: CASSSDRSGELFF

CDR3 length: 14
V gene: TRBV4-3
J gene: TRBJ2-7
CDR3 protein: CASSQGGLGYEQYF

CDR3 length: 14
V gene: TRBV30
J gene: TRBJ1-6
CDR3 protein: CAWSWDRGLSPLHF

CDR3 length: 17
V gene: TRBV28
J gene: TRBJ2-5
CDR3 protein: CASSSQHRLAYSETQYF

CDR3 length: 13
V gene: TRBV5-5
J gene: TRBJ1-1
CDR3 protein: CASSFSGLTEAFF

CDR3 length: 16
V gene: TRBV19
J gene: TRBJ2-7
CDR3 protein: CASSPRTLAGGLEQYF

CDR3 length: 15
V gene: TRBV27
J gene: TRBJ1-1
CDR3 protein: CASSLGTGMNTEAFF

CDR3 length: 14
V gene: TRBV3-1/TRBV3-2
J gene: TRBJ2-1
CDR3 protein: CASSQGSSRNEQFF

CDR3 length: 15
V gene: TRBV5-1
J gene: TRBJ2-7
CDR3 protein: CASSLSAGGTYEQYF

CDR3 length: 14
V gene: TRBV10-3
J gene: TRBJ1-6
CDR3 protein: CAISARQEESPLHF

CDR3 length: 15
V gene: TRBV9
J gene: TRBJ2-7
CDR3 protein: CASSVGGTGVREQYF

CDR3 length: 14
V gene: TRBV3-1/TRBV3-2
J gene: TRBJ2-1
CDR3 protein: CASSGDSTYNEQFF

CDR3 length: 14
V gene: TRBV24-1
J gene: TRBJ1-5
CDR3 protein: CATSAGGSNQPQHF

CDR3 length: 16
V gene: TRBV7-3
J gene: TRBJ2-6
CDR3 protein: CASSFRGSSGANVLTF

CDR3 length: 13
V gene: TRBV6-6
J gene: TRBJ1-4
CDR3 protein: CASSYSSARELFF

CDR3 length: 12
V gene: TRBV6-5
J gene: TRBJ2-7
CDR3 protein: CASSPRDYEQYF

CDR3 length: 14
V gene: TRBV9
J gene: TRBJ2-1
CDR3 protein: CASSLRTEYNEQFF

CDR3 length: 15
V gene: TRBV7-6
J gene: TRBJ2-3
CDR3 protein: CASSLVGARTDTQYF

CDR3 length: 16
V gene: TRBV6-5
J gene: TRBJ2-1
CDR3 protein: CASSWQAGLGDNEQFF

CDR3 length: 14
V gene: TRBV5-1
J gene: TRBJ1-2
CDR3 protein: CASSLGEFNYGYTF

CDR3 length: 13
V gene: TRBV2
J gene: TRBJ2-7
CDR3 protein: CASSEFGMDEQYF

CDR3 length: 14
V gene: TRBV13
J gene: TRBJ1-1
CDR3 protein: CASSLGRGADEAFF

CDR3 length: 14
V gene: TRBV4-1
J gene: TRBJ1-2
CDR3 protein: CASSQRNRGRGYTF

CDR3 length: 16
V gene: TRBV2
J gene: TRBJ2-1
CDR3 protein: CASSSAGTAEYNEQFF

CDR3 length: 13
V gene: TRBV2
J gene: TRBJ2-2
CDR3 protein: CASRQGNTGELFF

CDR3 length: 18
V gene: TRBV9
J gene: TRBJ1-2
CDR3 protein: CASSEKPGSKQGGYGYTF

CDR3 length: 17
V gene: TRBV6-1
J gene: TRBJ1-1
CDR3 protein: CASSELPLHRQGLEAFF

CDR3 length: 15
V gene: TRBV7-9
J gene: TRBJ1-1
CDR3 protein: CASSLMLGQHTEAFF

CDR3 length: 17
V gene: TRBV3-1/TRBV3-2
J gene: TRBJ1-1
CDR3 protein: CASSRLTAGGKNTEAFF

CDR3 length: 16
V gene: TRBV4-1
J gene: TRBJ2-1
CDR3 protein: CASSQWGGDPSREQFF

CDR3 length: 13
V gene: TRBV6-5
J gene: TRBJ2-5
CDR3 protein: CASRRTGQETQYF

CDR3 length: 17
V gene: TRBV7-9
J gene: TRBJ1-4
CDR3 protein: CASSSRTGGEANEKLFF